This T cell receptor beta chain derives from a study of cytomegalovirus exposure and HLA in healthy donors. This clone was picked up one time. Germline-derived CDR1 and CDR2 are MNHEY and SMNVEV (reference sequence). The CDR3 loop spans 14 amino acids. Germline trimming cut 2 bases from V and 5 bases from J; bases unmatched to any gene: 1. PCR involved 60 Vbeta and 13 Jbeta primers. Generated by immunoSEQ multiplex PCR, the TCRdb table keeps only in-frame clones and is missing some. The table has approximately 110,000 clones, around 77% seen once. The specimen sequenced was PBMCs. J is TRBJ1-5 and V is TRBV27; TRBD1 matches 9 bases. This TCR was recovered from a woman aged 35 to 49 in good health and CMV-seropositive. The CDR3 sequence is CASSLRTGDQPQHF. CDR3 sequence (DNA): TGTGCCAGCAGTTTACGGACAGGGGATCAGCCCCAGCATTTT.